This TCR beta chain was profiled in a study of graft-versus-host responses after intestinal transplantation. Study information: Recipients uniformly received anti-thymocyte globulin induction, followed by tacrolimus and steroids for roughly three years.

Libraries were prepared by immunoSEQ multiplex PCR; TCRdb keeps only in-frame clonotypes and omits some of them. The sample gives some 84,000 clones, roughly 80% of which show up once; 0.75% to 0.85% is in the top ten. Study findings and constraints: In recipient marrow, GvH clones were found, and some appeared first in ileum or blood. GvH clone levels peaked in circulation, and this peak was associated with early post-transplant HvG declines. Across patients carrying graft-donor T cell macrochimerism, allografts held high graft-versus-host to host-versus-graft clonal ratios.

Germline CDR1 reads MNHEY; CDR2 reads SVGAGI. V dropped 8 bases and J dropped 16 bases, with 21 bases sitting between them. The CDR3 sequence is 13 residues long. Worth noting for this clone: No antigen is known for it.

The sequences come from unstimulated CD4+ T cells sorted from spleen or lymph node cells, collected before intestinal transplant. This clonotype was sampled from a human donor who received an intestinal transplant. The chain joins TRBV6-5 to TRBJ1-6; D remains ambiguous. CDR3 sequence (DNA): TGTGCCAGCCAAACGGGGTTTAATCTCCCTCTCCACTTT. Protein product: CASQTGFNLPLHF.